This T cell receptor (beta chain) emerged from a study of T cells expressing NK-cell markers. Study context: Sorted T-cell subsets CD3+CD56+NKG2C+, CD3+CD56+NKG2C- and CD3+CD56-NKG2C+ were TCR beta-sequenced.

CDR3 length: 17 amino acids. From its re-call of the 5' RACE reads, TCRdb lists each CDR3 protein once, without DNA. Its listing shows 500,000 to 600,000 distinct CDR3 sequences. The V call is TRBV12-3 or TRBV12-4, the J call TRBJ2-2; TCRdb selects TRBD1, and the lack of DNA leaves this call unchecked. The origin of this receptor is a man aged 18-30 years in good health. The sample consisted of blood T cells: a sorted CD56 or NKG2C T cell subset, CD4+ or CD8+ T cells, or bulk PBMC T cells (not recorded which). The CDR3 loop is CASSFLRRTGLAGELFF.